This T cell receptor beta chain was observed in a study of vaccination and CD4 T cells after COVID-19. This CDR3 has 13 amino acids. Between the trimmed V and J ends, which lost 5 bases and 7 bases, there was a span of 11 bases. CDR1 and CDR2 from the germline V gene are KGHSH and LQKENI. Of note for this clonotype: Antigen specificity is unknown.

The treatment: roughly 10-day PBMC culture with coronavirus spike peptide pools or control peptides (ViraFEST assay). Oncomine TCR Beta short-read sequencing was applied to DNA from cultured CD4+ T cells. Each CDR3 protein gets one entry after TCRdb re-called the PCR reads with MiXCR. This sample yields about 20,000 distinct CDR3 sequences, of which over 50% are seen a single time; around 16% belongs to the top ten. This rearrangement joins TRBV18 to TRBJ2-2; D is uncertain. The TCR comes from a human donor who had recovered from COVID-19. The sample consisted of CD4+ T cells from blood, cultured in vitro. CDR3 amino acids: CASSRSKGGELFF. CDR3 DNA sequence: TGTGCCAGCTCAAGATCCAAGGGCGGGGAGCTGTTTTTT.